These T cell receptor beta chains were read from a single sample in a study of blood T cell repertoires in COVID-19. Produced via immunoSEQ multiplex PCR; TCRdb's table is partial and in-frame only. The sample has 380,000 or so clones, approximately 86% seen once; the top ten hold around 2.1%. What was sequenced was PBMCs or T cells enriched from blood (not recorded which). The receptors originated from a woman between 40 and 55 years old with acute COVID-19. The CDR3 runs from the conserved cysteine through the conserved F or W. A D gene is named only where the DNA matches it firmly. A row's size may be missing; if present it is once, few, many or a size class.

clone_size	d_call	j_call	v_call	cdr3_nt	cdr3_aa
once	TRBD1	TRBJ2-3	TRBV5-1	TGCGCCAGTCACAGGGGGCAGGGAGATACGCAGTATTTT	CASHRGQGDTQYF
.	.	TRBJ1-6	TRBV28	TGTGCCAGCAGGAAGTGGCGGGGGGGGTCACCCCTCCACTTT	CASRKWRGGSPLHF
.	.	TRBJ1-4	TRBV4-1	TGCGCCAGCAGCCAAGACCAGATTCTTAATGAAAAACTGTTTTTT	CASSQDQILNEKLFF
.	TRBD1	TRBJ2-6	TRBV5-4	TGTGCCAGCAGCTTGAGGACAGGGATGGCTGGGGCCAACGTCCTGACTTTC	CASSLRTGMAGANVLTF
.	TRBD1	TRBJ1-6	TRBV5-4	TGTGCCAGCAGCACCCCCGGGACAGGGGATTCACCCCTCCACTTT	CASSTPGTGDSPLHF
.	TRBD1	TRBJ2-1	TRBV14	TGTGCCAGCAGCCAGGGACAGGGTAATGAGCAGTTCTTC	CASSQGQGNEQFF
.	TRBD1	TRBJ1-1	TRBV11-2	TGTGCCAGCAGCTTCTGGGACAGGCCGAACACTGAAGCTTTCTTT	CASSFWDRPNTEAFF
.	.	TRBJ1-5	TRBV7-8	TGTGCCAGCAGCTTAAGGCCGGGGATCAGCAATCAGCCCCAGCATTTT	CASSLRPGISNQPQHF
once	.	TRBJ1-1	TRBV30	TGTGCCTACCGAGGGGCGCGGGGGCTCTTCACTGAAGCTTTCTTT	CAYRGARGLFTEAFF
.	.	TRBJ2-7	TRBV5-1	TGCGCCAGCAGCTTTTGGGTTGAGAGGGACGAGCAGTACTTC	CASSFWVERDEQYF
.	TRBD1	TRBJ1-4	TRBV12-5	TGTGCTAGTGGTTTGGATGGGACAGGGGATGGAAAACTGTTTTTT	CASGLDGTGDGKLFF
.	.	TRBJ1-6	TRBV10-1	TGCGCCAGCAGTGATACCGGGGGAGAGGGTTCACCCCTCCACTTT	CASSDTGGEGSPLHF
.	TRBD2	TRBJ2-7	TRBV5-4	TGTGCCAGCAACCGAGGTTCGGGGGGGGCCTCCTACGAGCAGTACTTC	CASNRGSGGASYEQYF
.	.	TRBJ2-2	TRBV2	TGTGCCAGCAGTGAAAGGAGTGCAGGGGTCACCGGGGAGCTGTTTTTT	CASSERSAGVTGELFF
.	.	TRBJ1-2	TRBV2	TGTGCCAGCAGTGAGACAGCCCCTAACTATGGCTACACCTTC	CASSETAPNYGYTF
.	TRBD2	TRBJ2-3	TRBV7-2	TGTGCCAGCAGCCTAGCGGGGGGAATCACAGATACGCAGTATTTT	CASSLAGGITDTQYF
.	.	TRBJ2-1	TRBV29-1	TGCAGCGTCCTCGACTGGAATGAGCAGTTCTTC	CSVLDWNEQFF
.	.	TRBJ2-2	TRBV7-6	TGTGCCAGCAGCTTAGTCGGGGGTGCGAACACCGGGGAGCTGTTTTTT	CASSLVGGANTGELFF
.	.	TRBJ1-3	TRBV14	TGTGCCAGCAGCCAAGTACGGCGGAGCCGTGGAAACACCATATATTTT	CASSQVRRSRGNTIYF
.	TRBD1	TRBJ1-2	TRBV27	TGTGCCAGCAGAAACTCCGGGACAGACTATGGCTACACCTTC	CASRNSGTDYGYTF
.	TRBD1	TRBJ1-5	TRBV29-1	TGCAGCGTGGTAGGGACAGGGATCGGTCAGCCCCAGCATTTT	CSVVGTGIGQPQHF
few	.	TRBJ1-3	TRBV7-6	TGTGCCAGCAGCTTATGGGGCAGACACTCTGGAAACACCATATATTTT	CASSLWGRHSGNTIYF
.	TRBD1	TRBJ1-1	TRBV30	TGTGCCTGGAGTGTACAGGGGGGGAACACTGAAGCTTTCTTT	CAWSVQGGNTEAFF
.	TRBD1	TRBJ1-2	TRBV19	TGTGCCAGTAGTGGATCCTGGGACAGGGGGACCTATGGCTACACCTTC	CASSGSWDRGTYGYTF
.	.	TRBJ1-4	TRBV5-1	TGCGCCAGCGCCGAGGGGGCTAATGAAAAACTGTTTTTT	CASAEGANEKLFF
.	.	TRBJ2-3	TRBV5-1	TGCGCCAGCAGCCCAGGTGCTAGCACAGATACGCAGTATTTT	CASSPGASTDTQYF
.	TRBD1	TRBJ1-2	TRBV19	TGTGCCAGTAGTATTGACAGGGAGCCGGGGTATGGCTACACCTTC	CASSIDREPGYGYTF
once	.	TRBJ1-5	TRBV4-1	TGCGCCAGCAGCCAATCAGGGTACTATCAGCCCCAGCATTTT	CASSQSGYYQPQHF
.	.	TRBJ1-1	TRBV9	TGTGCCAGCAGCTCGAGCGGGGGGAACACTGAAGCTTTCTTT	CASSSSGGNTEAFF
.	TRBD1	TRBJ2-6	TRBV15	TGTGCCACCAGCAGAGATTCACCGGGACAGGGTCTAATTGGGGCCAACGTCCTGACTTTC	CATSRDSPGQGLIGANVLTF
.	TRBD2	TRBJ2-7	TRBV2	TGTGCCTCCCGACTCGGGACTAGCTACGAGCAGTACTTC	CASRLGTSYEQYF
.	TRBD1	TRBJ1-5	TRBV18	TGTGCCAGCTCATCTAGACAGGGTGGGAGCAATCAGCCCCAGCATTTT	CASSSRQGGSNQPQHF
.	TRBD1	TRBJ1-2	TRBV19	TGTGCCAGTAGTTCCACCGGGACAGGGGCGTATGGCTACACCTTC	CASSSTGTGAYGYTF
few	.	TRBJ1-1	TRBV29-1	TGCAGCGTTGAAGATAGCACCGAAGCTTTCTTT	CSVEDSTEAFF
.	TRBD1	TRBJ2-2	TRBV5-1	TGCGCCAGCAGCAGGGCCCAGGGGGCCGGGGAGCTGTTTTTT	CASSRAQGAGELFF
.	TRBD1	TRBJ1-1	TRBV5-1	TGCGCCAGCAGCTGGGGGACAGGGCGGAACACTGAAGCTTTCTTT	CASSWGTGRNTEAFF
.	TRBD1	TRBJ1-2	TRBV5-1	TGCGCCAGCAGCTCAGCACAGGGGGCAGGGTATGGCTACACCTTC	CASSSAQGAGYGYTF
.	.	TRBJ1-3	TRBV19	TGTGCCAGCACCAGAAGGACTCCTGGAAACACCATATATTTT	CASTRRTPGNTIYF
.	.	TRBJ1-6	TRBV12-3/TRBV12-4	TGTGCCACCCTCGAGTCCTATAATTCACCCCTCCACTTT	CATLESYNSPLHF
.	TRBD1	TRBJ1-2	TRBV5-1	TGCGCCAGCAGCTGGACAGGCTTGGGTGGCTACACCTTC	CASSWTGLGGYTF
.	.	TRBJ1-1	TRBV29-1	TGCAGCGTTGAACTGGAAGCGAGGACTGAAGCTTTCTTT	CSVELEARTEAFF